This record looks at one T cell receptor (beta chain) sequence and its context. Its antigen is unidentified. V dropped 6 bases and J dropped 8; count of bases not matched to a gene: 4. Germline values: CDR1 SGDLS, CDR2 YYNGEE. The CDR3 runs to 11 residues. This entry belongs to a study of cytomegalovirus exposure and HLA in healthy donors. Study-level information: Of several hundred genotyped donors, 81% grouped in the Caucasian-associated ancestry cluster. General study points: Later on, an analysis tied approximately 17,000 TCR beta sequences to HLA alleles at 0.05 false discovery rate. An analysis done earlier found most TCR beta V segments productive about 87% or about 30% of the time. TCR beta chains associated with HLA were, in a later analysis, more clonally expanded than equally common others.

The study ran its PCR with 60 Vbeta and 13 Jbeta primers. Here immunoSEQ multiplex PCR was the method, and the copy in TCRdb shows in-frame clones only, minus some. The sample holds over 200,000 clones, about 80% seen once. Sequencing was performed on PBMCs. This chain links TRBV9 with TRBJ1-2, with 7 bases aligning to TRBD1. The clonotype was recovered from an older woman in good health and CMV-seropositive. CDR3 loop: CASTAGGGYTF. The CDR3 DNA reads as TGTGCCAGCACCGCAGGGGGAGGCTACACCTTC. Full variable domain (rest looked up from reference TRBV9 and TRBJ1-2): DSGVTQTPKHLITATGQRVTLRCSPRSGDLSVYWYQQSLDQGLQFLIQYYNGEERAKGNILERFSAQQFPDLHSELNLSSLELGDSALYFCASTAGGGYTFGSGTRLTVV.